This T cell receptor beta chain was obtained from a study of T cells in Graves' hyperthyroidism and ophthalmopathy. For the study at large: Peripheral blood specimens were obtained at initial diagnosis, prior to any treatment.

Under 3 months was the duration of disease in ophthalmopathy patients, who also had a Clinical Activity Score of at least 3 and a NOSPECS grade of at least 4. Pregnant or lactating patients were excluded, as were those with uncontrolled infection or other autoimmune disease. Each diagnosis was grounded in clinical symptoms, serum thyroxine and TRAb, thyroid ultrasound, and orbital computed tomography. Researchers amplified the TCR beta CDR3 regions from RNA transcripts. First-round RT-PCR targeting the TCR CDR3 was performed with the HTBI primer set. MiXCR was run by TCRdb on the multiplex PCR reads, yielding one entry per CDR3 protein. The sample consists of under 550,000 distinct CDR3 sequences, just under 20% of them appearing once. CDR1 and CDR2 from the germline V gene are LGHNT and FRNRAP. Trimming shortened V by 0 bases and J by 2 bases, and 16 bases separated the two germline ends. The CDR3 runs 17 residues.

The sequenced sample consisted of blood. The rearrangement joins TRBV12-5 to TRBJ2-5; tentatively, D is TRBD2 (5 bases). This receptor was obtained from a man aged 40-50 years with Graves' ophthalmopathy. CDR3 region: CASGLVRGRRPQETQYF. The CDR3 DNA follows: TGTGCTAGTGGTTTGGTTCGGGGAAGGAGGCCACAAGAGACCCAGTACTTC. The whole variable domain, remainder taken from reference TRBV12-5 and TRBJ2-5, is DARVTQTPRHKVTEMGQEVTMRCQPILGHNTVFWYRQTMMQGLELLAYFRNRAPLDDSGMPKDRFSAEMPDATLATLKIQPSEPRDSAVYFCASGLVRGRRPQETQYFGPGTRLLVL.